Detailed here is one T cell receptor beta chain. What it recognizes is unknown. Germline-derived CDR1 and CDR2 are SGHTA and FQGTGA. V lost 2 bases to trimming and J lost 0 bases; unmatched junction nucleotides: 5. This CDR3 is built from 16 residues. The entry originates in a study of T-cell reconstitution after alpha-beta-depleted transplantation in children. General study findings and limits: Fresh T-cell production supplied most of the T-cell counts and diversity seen one year after transplant. Reportedly, roughly two months post-transplant, alpha-beta T cells arose from several hundred expanded graft clones. It was surviving recipient T cells and thymic progenitors that gave some patients high TCRbeta diversity at day 60.

Unique molecular identifiers were incorporated into the prepared TCRbeta library. TCRdb passed the PCR reads through MiXCR, listing each CDR3 protein once. The sample shows 250,000 to 400,000 distinct CDR3 sequences, 20% to 30% of them seen only once. J is TRBJ2-3 and V is TRBV7-3; 7 bases agree with TRBD2. Sample: PBMCs, mostly from graft donor cells, taken 180 days after TCRalphabeta/CD19-depleted stem cell transplant. The receptor was derived from a male patient younger than 18 who had a stem cell transplant for acute lymphoblastic leukemia, so the T cells may come from the graft donor. The DNA of the CDR3 is TGTGCCAGCAGCTTAGGAAACGGGGGGAGCACAGATACGCAGTATTTT. Amino acids: CASSLGNGGSTDTQYF.